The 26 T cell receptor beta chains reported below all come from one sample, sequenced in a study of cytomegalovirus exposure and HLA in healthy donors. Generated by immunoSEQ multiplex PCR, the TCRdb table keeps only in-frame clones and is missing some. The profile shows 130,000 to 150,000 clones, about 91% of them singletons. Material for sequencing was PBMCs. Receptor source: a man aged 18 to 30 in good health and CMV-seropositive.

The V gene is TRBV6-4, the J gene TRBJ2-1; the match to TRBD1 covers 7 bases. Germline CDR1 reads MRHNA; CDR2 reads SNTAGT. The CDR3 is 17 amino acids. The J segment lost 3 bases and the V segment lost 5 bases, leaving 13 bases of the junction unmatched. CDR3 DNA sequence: TGTGCCAGCAGTCCAGGGGGACAGATCCCAAACTACAATGAGCAGTTCTTC. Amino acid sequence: CASSPGGQIPNYNEQFF.

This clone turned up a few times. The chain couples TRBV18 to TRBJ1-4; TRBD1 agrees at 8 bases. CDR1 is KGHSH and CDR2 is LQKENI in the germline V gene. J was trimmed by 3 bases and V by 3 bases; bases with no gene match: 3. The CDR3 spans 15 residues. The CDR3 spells CASSPRGQANEKLFF. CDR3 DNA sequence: TGTGCCAGCTCACCCAGGGGGCAGGCTAATGAAAAACTGTTTTTT.

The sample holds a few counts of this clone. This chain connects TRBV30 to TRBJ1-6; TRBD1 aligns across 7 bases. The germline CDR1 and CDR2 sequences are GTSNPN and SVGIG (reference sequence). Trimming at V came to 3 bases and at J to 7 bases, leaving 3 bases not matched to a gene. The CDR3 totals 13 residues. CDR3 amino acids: CAWSPGQNSPLHF. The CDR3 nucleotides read TGTGCCTGGAGCCCGGGACAGAATTCACCCCTCCACTTT. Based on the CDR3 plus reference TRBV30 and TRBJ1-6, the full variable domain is SQTIHQWPATLVQPVGSPLSLECTVEGTSNPNLYWYRQAAGRGLQLLFYSVGIGQISSEVPQNLSASRPQDRQFILSSKKLLLSDSGFYLCAWSPGQNSPLHFGNGTRLTVT.

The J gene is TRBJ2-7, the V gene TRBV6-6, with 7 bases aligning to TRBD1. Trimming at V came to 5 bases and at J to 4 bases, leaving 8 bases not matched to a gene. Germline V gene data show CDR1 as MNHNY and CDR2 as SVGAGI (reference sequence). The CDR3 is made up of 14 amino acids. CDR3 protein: CASSPRQGRYEQYF. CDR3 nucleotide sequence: TGTGCCAGCAGTCCTAGACAGGGCAGGTACGAGCAGTACTTC.

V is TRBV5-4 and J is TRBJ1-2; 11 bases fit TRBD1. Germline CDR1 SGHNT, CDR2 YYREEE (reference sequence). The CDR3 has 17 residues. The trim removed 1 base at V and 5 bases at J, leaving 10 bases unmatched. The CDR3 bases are TGTGCCAGCAGCTTGTCCGGGACAGGGGGAACCCTATATGGCTACACCTTC. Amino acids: CASSLSGTGGTLYGYTF.

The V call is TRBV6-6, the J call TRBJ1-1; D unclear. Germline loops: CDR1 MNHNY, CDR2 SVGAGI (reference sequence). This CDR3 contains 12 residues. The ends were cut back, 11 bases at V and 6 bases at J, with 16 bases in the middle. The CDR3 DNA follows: TGTGCCTCTCGTGAGGGTTCCGCTGAAGCTTTCTTT. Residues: CASREGSAEAFF.

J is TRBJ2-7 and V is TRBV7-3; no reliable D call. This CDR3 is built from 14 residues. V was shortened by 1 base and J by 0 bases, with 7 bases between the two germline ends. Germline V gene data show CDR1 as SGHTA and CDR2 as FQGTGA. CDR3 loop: CASSLNSFSYEQYF. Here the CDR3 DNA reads TGTGCCAGCAGCTTAAACAGTTTCTCCTACGAGCAGTACTTC.

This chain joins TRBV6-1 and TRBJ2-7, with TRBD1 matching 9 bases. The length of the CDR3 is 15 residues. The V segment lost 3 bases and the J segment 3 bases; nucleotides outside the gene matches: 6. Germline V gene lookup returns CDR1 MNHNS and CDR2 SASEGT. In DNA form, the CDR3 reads TGTGCCAGCAGTGACCCGGGACAGGGATTCTACGAGCAGTACTTC. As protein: CASSDPGQGFYEQYF.

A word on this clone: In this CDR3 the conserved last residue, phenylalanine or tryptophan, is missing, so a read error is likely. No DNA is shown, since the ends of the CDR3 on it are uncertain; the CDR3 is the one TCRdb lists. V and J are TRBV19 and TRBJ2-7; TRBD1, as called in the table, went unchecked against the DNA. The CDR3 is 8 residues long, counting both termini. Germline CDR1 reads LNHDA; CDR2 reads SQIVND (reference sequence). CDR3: CASSIDQG.

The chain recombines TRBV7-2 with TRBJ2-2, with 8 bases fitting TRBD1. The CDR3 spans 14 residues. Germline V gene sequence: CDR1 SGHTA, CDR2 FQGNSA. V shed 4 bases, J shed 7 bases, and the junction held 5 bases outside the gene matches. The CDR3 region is CASSSGGVVGELFF. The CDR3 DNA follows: TGTGCCAGCAGCTCAGGGGGCGTTGTCGGGGAGCTGTTTTTT. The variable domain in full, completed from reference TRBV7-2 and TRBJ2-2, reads GAGVSQSPSNKVTEKGKDVELRCDPISGHTALYWYRQSLGQGLEFLIYFQGNSAPDKSGLPSDRFSAERTGGSVSTLTIQRTQQEDSAVYLCASSSGGVVGELFFGEGSRLTVL.

The DNA of the CDR3 is TGTGCCAGCAGCTTGTTGGGACAGGGAAATTCACCCCTCCACTTT. It is translated as CASSLLGQGNSPLHF. The V call is TRBV5-6, the J call TRBJ1-6; 9 nucleotides align to TRBD1. CDR3 size: 15 residues. Losses at the gene ends were 1 base for V and 7 bases for J; bases not matched to a gene: 3. Germline V gene lookup returns CDR1 SGHDT and CDR2 YYEEEE.

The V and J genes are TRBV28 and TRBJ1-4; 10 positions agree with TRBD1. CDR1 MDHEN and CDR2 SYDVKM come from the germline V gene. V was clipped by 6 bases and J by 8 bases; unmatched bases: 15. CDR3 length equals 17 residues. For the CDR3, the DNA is TGTGCCAGCAGCCCATGGGGACAGGGGCGAGTAGGGGAAAAACTGTTTTTT. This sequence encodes CASSPWGQGRVGEKLFF.

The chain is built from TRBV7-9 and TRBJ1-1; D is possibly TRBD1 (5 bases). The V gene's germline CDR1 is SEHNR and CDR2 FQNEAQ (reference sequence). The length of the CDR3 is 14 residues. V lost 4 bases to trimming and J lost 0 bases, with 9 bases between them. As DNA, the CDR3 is TGTGCCAGCAGCTCTGGACAAGTGAACACTGAAGCTTTCTTT. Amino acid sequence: CASSSGQVNTEAFF.

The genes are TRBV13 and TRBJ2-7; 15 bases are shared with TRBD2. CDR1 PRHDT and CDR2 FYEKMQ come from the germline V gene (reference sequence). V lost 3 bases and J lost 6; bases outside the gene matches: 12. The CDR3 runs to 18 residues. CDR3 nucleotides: TGTGCCAGCAGCTTTTCTCCGGGACTAGCGGGGGGTCCCGTCGAGCAGTACTTC. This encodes CASSFSPGLAGGPVEQYF.

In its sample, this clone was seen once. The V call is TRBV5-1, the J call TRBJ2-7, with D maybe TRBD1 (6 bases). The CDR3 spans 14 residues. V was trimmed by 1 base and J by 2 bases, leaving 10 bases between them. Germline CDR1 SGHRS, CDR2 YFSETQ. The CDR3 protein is CASSLLTGTYEQYF. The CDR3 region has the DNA TGCGCCAGCAGCTTGCTGACAGGTACCTACGAGCAGTACTTC.

CDR3 in DNA: TGCGCCAGCAGCTTGAGACAGACCTCCTACGAGCAGTACTTC. It is translated as CASSLRQTSYEQYF. The chain recombines TRBV5-1 with TRBJ2-7, with D possibly being TRBD1 (5 bases). The V gene lost 1 base and the J gene lost 0 bases, with 8 bases spanning the gap. The CDR3 loop spans 14 amino acids. CDR1 is SGHRS, CDR2 YFSETQ, per germline.

CDR3 region: CASSARGRGNYGYTF. The DNA of the CDR3 is TGTGCCAGCAGCGCGAGAGGGAGAGGGAACTATGGCTACACCTTC. V is TRBV9 and J is TRBJ1-2; no clear D. This CDR3 is 15 amino acids long. Germline-derived CDR1 and CDR2 are SGDLS and YYNGEE. The V end lost 3 bases, the J end lost 2 bases, and 14 bases lay between the germline ends.

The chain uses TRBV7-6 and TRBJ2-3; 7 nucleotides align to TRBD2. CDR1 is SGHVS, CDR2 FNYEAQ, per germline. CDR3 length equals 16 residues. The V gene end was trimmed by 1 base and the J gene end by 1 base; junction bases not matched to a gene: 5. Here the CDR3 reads CASSLGRGLGTDTQYF. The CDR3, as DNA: TGTGCCAGCAGCTTAGGGCGGGGGTTAGGCACAGATACGCAGTATTTT.

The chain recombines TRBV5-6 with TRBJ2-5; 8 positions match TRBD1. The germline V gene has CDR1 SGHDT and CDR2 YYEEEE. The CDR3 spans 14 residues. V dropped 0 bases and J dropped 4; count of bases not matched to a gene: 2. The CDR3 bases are TGTGCCAGCAGCTTGGGTCAGGGGGCAGAGACCCAGTACTTC. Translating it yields CASSLGQGAETQYF. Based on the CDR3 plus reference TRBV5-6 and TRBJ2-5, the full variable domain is DAGVTQSPTHLIKTRGQQVTLRCSPKSGHDTVSWYQQALGQGPQFIFQYYEEEERQRGNFPDRFSGHQFPNYSSELNVNALLLGDSALYLCASSLGQGAETQYFGPGTRLLVL.

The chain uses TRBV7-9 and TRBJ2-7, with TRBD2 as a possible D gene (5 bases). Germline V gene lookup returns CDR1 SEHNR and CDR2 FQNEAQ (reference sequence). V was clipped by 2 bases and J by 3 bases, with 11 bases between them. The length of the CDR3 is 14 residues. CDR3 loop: CASSLSGLYYEQYF. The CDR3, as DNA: TGTGCCAGCAGCTTATCAGGACTTTACTACGAGCAGTACTTC.

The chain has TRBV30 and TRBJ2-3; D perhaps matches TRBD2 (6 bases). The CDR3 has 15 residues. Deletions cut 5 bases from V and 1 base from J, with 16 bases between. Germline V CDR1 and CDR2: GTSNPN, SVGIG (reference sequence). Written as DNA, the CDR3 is TGTGCCTGGGGGGTCTTGGCTAGCGGCACAGATACGCAGTATTTT. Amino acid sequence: CAWGVLASGTDTQYF.

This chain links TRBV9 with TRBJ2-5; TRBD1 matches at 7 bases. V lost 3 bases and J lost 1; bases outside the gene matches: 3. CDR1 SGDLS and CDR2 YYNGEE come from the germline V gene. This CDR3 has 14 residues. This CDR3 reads CASSARDSQETQYF. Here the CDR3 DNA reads TGTGCCAGCAGCGCCCGGGACAGCCAAGAGACCCAGTACTTC.

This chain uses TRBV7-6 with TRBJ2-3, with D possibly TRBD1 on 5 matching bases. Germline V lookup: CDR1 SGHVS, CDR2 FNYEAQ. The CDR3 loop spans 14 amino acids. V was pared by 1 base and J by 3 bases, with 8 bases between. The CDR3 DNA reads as TGTGCCAGCAGCTTAGGGACAAAGACAGATACGCAGTATTTT. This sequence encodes CASSLGTKTDTQYF.

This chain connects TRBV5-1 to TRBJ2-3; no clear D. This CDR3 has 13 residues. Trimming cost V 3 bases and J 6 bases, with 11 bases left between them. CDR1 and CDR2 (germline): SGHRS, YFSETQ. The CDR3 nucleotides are TGCGCCAGCAGCTCTTTGGGCATGGATACGCAGTATTTT. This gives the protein CASSSLGMDTQYF.

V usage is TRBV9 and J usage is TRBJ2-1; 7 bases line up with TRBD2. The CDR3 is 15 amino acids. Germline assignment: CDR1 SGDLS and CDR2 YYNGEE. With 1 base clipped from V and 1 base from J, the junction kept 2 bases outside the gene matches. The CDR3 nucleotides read TGTGCCAGCAGCGTAAAAGCGGGGTCCTACAATGAGCAGTTCTTC. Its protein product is CASSVKAGSYNEQFF. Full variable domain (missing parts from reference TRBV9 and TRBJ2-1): DSGVTQTPKHLITATGQRVTLRCSPRSGDLSVYWYQQSLDQGLQFLIQYYNGEERAKGNILERFSAQQFPDLHSELNLSSLELGDSALYFCASSVKAGSYNEQFFGPGTRLTVL.

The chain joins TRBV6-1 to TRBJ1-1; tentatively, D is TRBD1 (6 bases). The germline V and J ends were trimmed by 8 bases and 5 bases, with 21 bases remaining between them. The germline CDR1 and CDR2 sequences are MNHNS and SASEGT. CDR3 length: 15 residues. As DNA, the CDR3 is TGTGCCAGCGGTCTTGGACACCTAAGGGGGACTGAAGCTTTCTTT. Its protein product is CASGLGHLRGTEAFF.